This T cell receptor beta chain was sequenced for a study of T cell responses to AZD1222 COVID-19 vaccine. Background on the study: Second-dose timings of about 4 or about 12 weeks were pooled. Study-level results: There were repertoire samples only from the period after the peak T cell response. Distributed over spike, vaccine-associated CD4 TCRs predominated at 160-218 and 743-854.

Notes on this clone: Its antigen is unidentified.

With 0 bases removed from V and 4 bases from J, the gap between germline ends came to 12 bases. CDR1 is MGHRA, CDR2 YSYEKL, per germline. The CDR3 consists of 15 residues. The assay was immunoSEQ multiplex PCR, and TCRdb's table has in-frame clones only and misses some. The sample consists of about 150,000 clones, roughly nine tenths of them appearing once. The chain uses TRBV4-1 and TRBJ2-5, with D perhaps TRBD1 (6 bases). The material was peripheral blood, obtained on day 0 of AZD1222 vaccination. This sequence originates from an adult in good health. The DNA for the CDR3 is TGCGCCAGCAGCCAAGATACACAGGGCCGAGAGACCCAGTACTTC. Translation: CASSQDTQGRETQYF.